Listed below are T cell receptor beta chains from one sample, sequenced in a study of Ad26.COV2.S vaccination and SARS-CoV-2 variants. Assay: immunoSEQ multiplex PCR; the TCRdb copy retains only in-frame clones and omits some. The sample lists roughly 420,000 clones, 89% occurring once. The sequenced sample was peripheral blood, obtained in a trial of Ad26.COV2.S vaccine versus placebo. These receptors all come from a person between 18 and 65 years old who received the Ad26.COV2.S COVID-19 vaccine or a placebo. CDR3s include the opening cysteine and the closing phenylalanine or tryptophan. Fields, in order: J gene, clone size, V gene, D gene, CDR3 length, CDR3 protein. The D gene is left open where the match is weak. Size values are once, few and many counts, or a class for expanded clones, and some rows have none.

TRBJ2-2,NA,TRBV4-1,NA,18,CASSQDLRRILSTGELFF
TRBJ1-2,NA,TRBV5-1,NA,13,CASSLEQTNGYTF
TRBJ2-2,NA,TRBV20-1,NA,14,CSASGQANTGELFF
TRBJ2-1,NA,TRBV11-2,NA,15,CASSLGVGGGGEQFF
TRBJ1-6,NA,TRBV3-1/TRBV3-2,NA,13,CASSHTDDGSLHF
TRBJ2-1,NA,TRBV6-1,NA,15,CASSEPGSSYNEQFF
TRBJ2-7,NA,TRBV9,NA,15,CASSPQTDFSYEQYF
TRBJ1-2,NA,TRBV5-1,TRBD1,14,CASSLDRVSYGYTF
TRBJ1-2,NA,TRBV5-4,NA,14,CASSLSGTPVGYTF
TRBJ1-2,NA,TRBV5-4,NA,14,CASSLKGSTPACTF
TRBJ1-2,few,TRBV5-1,TRBD1,14,CASSPGQGRYGYTF
TRBJ2-1,NA,TRBV9,NA,12,CASSAPYNEQFF
TRBJ2-5,NA,TRBV5-1,TRBD1,13,CASSQGTQETQYF
TRBJ1-2,NA,TRBV4-3,NA,15,CASSLELGGHYGYTF
TRBJ1-2,NA,TRBV11-3,NA,15,CASSLVQGSDYGYTF
TRBJ2-7,NA,TRBV27,TRBD1,13,CASSFGRGHEQYF